These T cell receptor beta chains were read from a single sample in a study of blood T cell repertoires in COVID-19. The protocol was immunoSEQ multiplex PCR, while the TCRdb copy is restricted to in-frame clones and leaves out a portion. The top ten clones hold about 6% of a sample with 300,000 to 350,000 clones, around 87% of them seen once. The sequencing sample was made of peripheral blood. The origin of the receptors is a woman between 50 and 59 years old with COVID-19, enrolled during active disease. Each CDR3 is given without its conserved first and last residue. Fields, in order: V gene, J gene, clone size, CDR3 length, D gene, CDR3 protein. D genes are given only for firm matches. Expanded clones get a size class; other rows say once, few or many, or leave the size out.

>TRBV12-5|TRBJ1-1|-|12|TRBD1
ASGRGQARTEAF
>TRBV12-5|TRBJ2-2|-|11|TRBD1
ASRTGPAGELF
>TRBV3-1/TRBV3-2|TRBJ2-7|-|15|-
ASSQNLRGSTAYEQY
>TRBV5-1|TRBJ2-2|-|13|-
ASSSRDSGTGELF
>TRBV9|TRBJ2-1|-|15|TRBD2
ASSARMTSGSYYEQF
>TRBV2|TRBJ2-5|-|14|-
ASSEIGAGAQETQY
>TRBV24-1|TRBJ2-3|once|17|TRBD2
ATSEVSGRAPGLTDTQY
>TRBV9|TRBJ2-2|-|14|TRBD1
ASSVADRANTGELF
>TRBV25-1|TRBJ1-5|once|12|-
ASAGIESNQPQH
>TRBV7-8|TRBJ2-1|-|14|TRBD2
ASRYLAGGPYNEQF
>TRBV19|TRBJ2-3|-|14|TRBD2
ASSIGSSGGTDTQY
>TRBV5-1|TRBJ1-2|-|12|-
ASSLTRGDYGYT
>TRBV5-8|TRBJ1-3|many|12|-
ASSFQGSGNTIY
>TRBV19|TRBJ1-5|-|14|TRBD1
ASSATGGHSNQPQH
>TRBV5-6|TRBJ2-7|-|11|-
ASSFGHRDEQY
>TRBV5-1|TRBJ1-1|-|13|TRBD1
ASTIQGIMDTEAF
>TRBV5-1|TRBJ2-5|-|15|-
ASSLGQGGYGQETQY
>TRBV6-5|TRBJ2-1|-|10|TRBD1
ASGQDYNEQF
>TRBV9|TRBJ2-7|-|11|-
ASSVEGYNEQY
>TRBV5-8|TRBJ1-1|once|14|-
ASSPLKTGPNTEAF
>TRBV19|TRBJ1-2|-|11|TRBD1
ASGNRGQNGYT
>TRBV5-4|TRBJ2-5|-|16|TRBD2
ASSSGGREGLPQETQY
>TRBV3-1/TRBV3-2|TRBJ1-3|-|14|TRBD1
ASSLREGQGINTIY
>TRBV5-6|TRBJ1-5|-|13|-
ASSLGQWSNQPQH
>TRBV2|TRBJ2-7|-|9|-
ASKGYYEQY
>TRBV29-1|TRBJ2-5|once|10|TRBD2
SVGAGEETQY
>TRBV29-1|TRBJ2-1|-|12|TRBD2
SAGTTGNYNEQF
>TRBV6-5|TRBJ1-1|-|13|-
ASSYLFSLNTEAF
>TRBV28|TRBJ1-5|few|15|-
ASSSSVGHLTDQPQH
>TRBV5-6|TRBJ2-5|-|13|TRBD2
ASSSRLAARETQY
>TRBV9|TRBJ2-5|once|17|-
ASSVAWGGTGRLKETQY
>TRBV29-1|TRBJ1-2|once|14|TRBD1
SVGPGGTGVGYGYT
>TRBV7-2|TRBJ2-5|few|11|-
ASSLVLQETQY
>TRBV18|TRBJ1-2|-|14|-
ASSPTMDSLTNGYT
>TRBV18|TRBJ1-5|once|16|-
ASSPGKGRTNSNQPQH
>TRBV7-2|TRBJ2-7|-|13|TRBD2
ASSLVLAGESEQY
>TRBV6-2/TRBV6-3|TRBJ2-7|once|13|TRBD2
ASSYEAGGVHEQY
>TRBV18|TRBJ2-7|-|12|-
ASSLMTESYEQY
>TRBV19|TRBJ1-4|once|15|TRBD1
ASSIVSAGGIDEKLF
>TRBV24-1|TRBJ2-5|-|14|TRBD2
ATSAPTSDPVETQY
>TRBV11-2|TRBJ1-2|once|14|TRBD1
ASSLNGRGQGEGYT
>TRBV18|TRBJ1-2|-|10|-
ASSRDSSGYT
>TRBV5-1|TRBJ2-2|-|13|-
ASSGGRVNTGELF
>TRBV11-2|TRBJ2-5|-|12|-
ASSLDQSGETQY
>TRBV25-1|TRBJ2-3|-|15|-
ASSIWGTGSITDTQY
>TRBV5-6|TRBJ2-3|-|10|-
ASSLSGYTQY
>TRBV6-2/TRBV6-3|TRBJ2-3|-|14|TRBD2
ASSYPRAGVTDTQY
>TRBV7-2|TRBJ1-6|few|13|TRBD1
ASSPQGASNSPLH
>TRBV4-1|TRBJ2-1|-|15|TRBD2
ASSPWGASGSRNEQF
>TRBV3-1/TRBV3-2|TRBJ1-2|-|12|-
ASSPHDINYGYT
>TRBV6-5|TRBJ1-5|few|12|-
EYPARDSNQPQH